The clone carrying this TCR beta chain was picked up many times. Patients underwent thyroid surgery, and none had received any treatment before it. Looked up from germline, CDR1 is SGHKS and CDR2 is YYEKEE (reference sequence). This CDR3 is built from 14 residues. V lost 4 bases and J lost 4, with 12 bases in between. In the study's own analysis: Built for papillary thyroid cancer, a distant-metastasis classifier drew on CDR3 differences across clinicopathological groups. TCRdb re-called clones from the PCR reads using MiXCR. These V and J calls rely on TCRdb rather than the paper's analysis. This repertoire shows roughly 4,900 clones, about 28% found once; its top ten account for more than 15%. This sample is part of a study of metastatic and nonmetastatic thyroid tumors. Overall study context: Across peripheral blood and tumor or nodule tissue samples taken from malignant and benign thyroid patients, the repertoires were compared with one another.

This clonotype originated in a female donor with papillary thyroid cancer or a benign thyroid nodule (not recorded which). Some clones in this sample may be carry-over from other donors' samples. Sequencing was performed on adjacent normal tissue. V is TRBV5-5 and J is TRBJ1-5, with a weak D call TRBD1 (5 bases). The CDR3 spells CASSRIGGNQPQHF. CDR3 in DNA: TGTGCCAGCAGCCGCATCGGGGGTAATCAGCCCCAGCATTTT. Complete variable domain (other parts from reference TRBV5-5 and TRBJ1-5): DAGVTQSPTHLIKTRGQQVTLRCSPISGHKSVSWYQQVLGQGPQFIFQYYEKEERGRGNFPDRFSARQFPNYSSELNVNALLLGDSALYLCASSRIGGNQPQHFGDGTRLSIL.